The 20 T cell receptor beta chains presented below share a single source sample, sequenced in a study of OX40 agonist ivuxolimab in advanced cancers. Only in-frame clones appear in the TCRdb table, and some are missing; sequencing was by immunoSEQ multiplex PCR. Of roughly 82,000 clones listed, around 89% are singletons. The material was CD4+ or CD8+ T cells sorted from blood, obtained in a trial of the OX40 agonist ivuxolimab. These receptors all come from an adult with an advanced solid tumor such as melanoma, head and neck, liver or kidney cancer.

This rearrangement joins TRBV5-1 to TRBJ2-2, with TRBD2 as a possible D gene (6 bases). This CDR3 has 16 amino acids. V lost 1 base and J 0 bases, leaving 10 bases between the germline ends. Germline V CDR1 and CDR2: SGHRS, YFSETQ. The CDR3 DNA sequence: TGCGCCAGCAGCTTGAATGCGGGGACGAACACCGGGGAGCTGTTTTTT. It specifies CASSLNAGTNTGELFF.

This chain joins TRBV29-1 and TRBJ2-3; D ambiguous. CDR1 and CDR2 (germline): SQVTM, ANQGSEA. CDR3 size: 16 residues. V lost 0 bases, J lost 0 bases, and 13 bases lay in between. DNA of the CDR3: TGCAGCGTTGAAGATCTTGACGCTAGGAGCACAGATACGCAGTATTTT. This codes for CSVEDLDARSTDTQYF.

The chain couples TRBV6-4 to TRBJ2-7, with 8 bases fitting TRBD2. The CDR3 runs to 14 residues. Germline values: CDR1 MRHNA, CDR2 SNTAGT. The CDR3 sequence is CVLHPSGRTYEQYF. The CDR3 bases are TGTGTCCTACACCCGAGCGGGAGAACCTACGAGCAGTACTTC.

The chain links TRBV15 to TRBJ2-2; D remains ambiguous. The CDR3 totals 14 residues. The germline gives CDR1 LNHNV, CDR2 YYDKDF (reference sequence). Between the trimmed V and J ends, which lost 2 bases and 3 bases, there was a span of 7 bases. The CDR3 DNA sequence: TGTGCCACCAGCAGACTCCGGGACACCGGGGAGCTGTTTTTT. This sequence encodes CATSRLRDTGELFF.

CDR3 DNA sequence: TGTGCCAGCAGCGTAGGGGCTAGCTTTAGCACAGATACGCAGTATTTT. Its translation is CASSVGASFSTDTQYF. The chain recombines TRBV9 with TRBJ2-3, with D possibly matching TRBD2 (5 bases). In germline, CDR1 is SGDLS, CDR2 YYNGEE. The V end lost 0 bases, the J end lost 0 bases, and 11 bases lay between the germline ends. The CDR3 sequence is 16 residues long.

The rearrangement joins TRBV28 to TRBJ1-5; D ambiguous. V was pared by 3 bases and J by 2 bases, with 14 bases between. Germline CDR1 is MDHEN and CDR2 is SYDVKM. The CDR3 length is 16 residues. DNA of the CDR3: TGTGCCAGCAGTTTTGGCAGCCCTATACGCAATCAGCCCCAGCATTTT. Translation: CASSFGSPIRNQPQHF.

This chain uses TRBV19 with TRBJ2-7, with D possibly being TRBD1 (7 bases). Germline V CDR1 and CDR2: LNHDA, SQIVND (reference sequence). The CDR3 extends over 14 amino acids. V gave up 8 bases and J gave up 0 bases, with 14 bases separating them. CDR3 protein: CASGQGGSSYEQYF. CDR3 DNA sequence: TGTGCCAGTGGTCAGGGGGGAAGCTCCTACGAGCAGTACTTC.

The V and J genes are TRBV2 and TRBJ2-3; a possible D gene is TRBD2 (6 bases). Germline CDR1 reads SNHLY; CDR2 reads FYNNEI. V lost 1 base, J lost 3 bases, and 8 bases lay in between. This CDR3 has 14 amino acids. CDR3 loop: CASSEGLATDTQYF. CDR3 bases: TGTGCCAGCAGTGAAGGGCTAGCGACAGATACGCAGTATTTT.

V and J are TRBV11-2 and TRBJ2-1; 9 nucleotides line up with TRBD2. CDR1 is SGHAT and CDR2 is FQNNGV in the germline V gene. The length of the CDR3 is 17 residues. V lost 3 bases and J lost 2; bases outside the gene matches: 8. The CDR3 coding sequence is TGTGCCAGCAGCTTCAGAGGGGCTAGCGGGGCCTACAATGAGCAGTTCTTC. Translation: CASSFRGASGAYNEQFF.

DNA of the CDR3: TGCAGCGTTGAGGGTTCCGCGGGAGGGCCGATAGGCATTCAGTACTTC. It is translated as CSVEGSAGGPIGIQYF. J is TRBJ2-4 and V is TRBV29-1, with 9 bases identical to TRBD2. V was pared by 3 bases and J by 9 bases, with 15 bases of the junction left unmatched. Germline values: CDR1 SQVTM, CDR2 ANQGSEA. CDR3 length: 16 residues.

This chain joins TRBV5-1 and TRBJ2-1, with a tentative D call TRBD1 (6 bases). V was shortened by 2 bases and J by 6 bases, with 12 bases between the two germline ends. The CDR3 extends over 14 amino acids. Germline CDR1 SGHRS, CDR2 YFSETQ. The CDR3 sequence is CASSLNTGSNEQFF. The CDR3 DNA is TGCGCCAGCAGCTTAAATACAGGGTCCAATGAGCAGTTCTTC.

The chain couples TRBV28 to TRBJ2-3; 7 positions match TRBD2. The CDR3 contains 13 residues. Germline-derived CDR1 and CDR2 are MDHEN and SYDVKM. Trimming removed 5 bases from V and 5 bases from J; junction bases left unmatched: 4. The CDR3 loop is CASSVTSVDTQYF. Here the CDR3 DNA reads TGTGCCAGCAGTGTAACTAGCGTAGATACGCAGTATTTT. Full variable domain (outside the CDR3, taken from reference TRBV28 and TRBJ2-3): DVKVTQSSRYLVKRTGEKVFLECVQDMDHENMFWYRQDPGLGLRLIYFSYDVKMKEKGDIPEGYSVSREKKERFSLILESASTNQTSMYLCASSVTSVDTQYFGPGTRLTVL.

V is TRBV19 and J is TRBJ2-1; 9 bases fit TRBD1. CDR1 is LNHDA and CDR2 is SQIVND in the germline V gene (reference sequence). Trimming removed 6 bases from V and 1 base from J; junction bases left unmatched: 4. The CDR3 consists of 15 residues. This CDR3 is CASSGQGSSYNEQFF. Here the CDR3 DNA reads TGTGCCAGTAGCGGACAGGGGAGTTCCTACAATGAGCAGTTCTTC.

V usage is TRBV19 and J usage is TRBJ2-5; 8 bases are shared with TRBD1. This CDR3 has 17 residues. V lost 5 bases and J lost 5; bases outside the gene matches: 16. The germline CDR1 and CDR2 sequences are LNHDA and SQIVND (reference sequence). The CDR3 loop is CASSLRPGTGGMETQYF. The DNA of the CDR3 is TGTGCCAGTAGTCTTCGCCCCGGGACAGGAGGGATGGAGACCCAGTACTTC.

The genes are TRBV10-1 and TRBJ2-3; D is ambiguous. The V and J ends lost 2 bases and 6 bases respectively, with 15 bases between them. The V gene's germline CDR1 is WNHNN and CDR2 SYGVQD (reference sequence). CDR3 length equals 15 residues. The CDR3 bases are TGCGCCAGCAGTGAGCGACGATCTACTCGGGATACGCAGTATTTT. It is translated as CASSERRSTRDTQYF.

This clone was seen a single time. The V call is TRBV15, the J call TRBJ1-1, with TRBD1 matching 9 bases. CDR3 length: 17 residues. The J segment lost 1 base and the V segment lost 5 bases, leaving 11 bases of the junction unmatched. Germline CDR1 and CDR2: LNHNV and YYDKDF (reference sequence). The CDR3 region is CATSGRGQGWGNTEAFF. In nucleotides, the CDR3 is TGTGCCACCAGCGGACGCGGACAGGGGTGGGGGAACACTGAAGCTTTCTTT.

The chain couples TRBV15 to TRBJ2-1; D is unclear. V lost 2 bases and J 6 bases, leaving 2 bases between the germline ends. The CDR3 has 11 amino acids. CDR1 and CDR2 from the germline V gene are LNHNV and YYDKDF (reference sequence). Here the CDR3 reads CATSRSNEQFF. The DNA for the CDR3 is TGTGCCACCAGCAGATCCAATGAGCAGTTCTTC.

The rearrangement uses TRBV5-1 and TRBJ2-1; D gene ambiguous. The CDR3 runs to 13 residues. V lost 2 bases and J 7 bases, leaving 10 bases between the germline ends. CDR1 SGHRS and CDR2 YFSETQ come from the germline V gene. The CDR3 loop reads CASSFFYGNEQFF. In DNA form, the CDR3 reads TGCGCCAGCAGCTTTTTTTATGGAAATGAGCAGTTCTTC.

This chain connects TRBV6-6 to TRBJ1-2; TRBD1 matches 10 bases. CDR3 length equals 14 residues. Germline-derived CDR1 and CDR2 are MNHNY and SVGAGI (reference sequence). Germline trimming cut 4 bases from V and 8 bases from J; bases unmatched to any gene: 7. The CDR3 loop is CASSSGQGIRGYTF. The CDR3, as DNA: TGTGCCAGCAGTTCGGGACAGGGGATTCGAGGCTACACCTTC.

The CDR3 nucleotides are TGCGCCAGCAGTCGGGCGGCAAGCTCCTACAATGAGCAGTTCTTC. Amino acid sequence: CASSRAASSYNEQFF. The V call is TRBV5-1, the J call TRBJ2-1; D gene ambiguous. Trimming removed 5 bases at V and 0 bases at J, with 12 bases between. Germline V lookup: CDR1 SGHRS, CDR2 YFSETQ. The CDR3 contains 15 residues. Variable domain in full (rest from reference TRBV5-1 and TRBJ2-1): KAGVTQTPRYLIKTRGQQVTLSCSPISGHRSVSWYQQTPGQGLQFLFEYFSETQRNKGNFPGRFSGRQFSNSRSEMNVSTLELGDSALYLCASSRAASSYNEQFFGPGTRLTVL.